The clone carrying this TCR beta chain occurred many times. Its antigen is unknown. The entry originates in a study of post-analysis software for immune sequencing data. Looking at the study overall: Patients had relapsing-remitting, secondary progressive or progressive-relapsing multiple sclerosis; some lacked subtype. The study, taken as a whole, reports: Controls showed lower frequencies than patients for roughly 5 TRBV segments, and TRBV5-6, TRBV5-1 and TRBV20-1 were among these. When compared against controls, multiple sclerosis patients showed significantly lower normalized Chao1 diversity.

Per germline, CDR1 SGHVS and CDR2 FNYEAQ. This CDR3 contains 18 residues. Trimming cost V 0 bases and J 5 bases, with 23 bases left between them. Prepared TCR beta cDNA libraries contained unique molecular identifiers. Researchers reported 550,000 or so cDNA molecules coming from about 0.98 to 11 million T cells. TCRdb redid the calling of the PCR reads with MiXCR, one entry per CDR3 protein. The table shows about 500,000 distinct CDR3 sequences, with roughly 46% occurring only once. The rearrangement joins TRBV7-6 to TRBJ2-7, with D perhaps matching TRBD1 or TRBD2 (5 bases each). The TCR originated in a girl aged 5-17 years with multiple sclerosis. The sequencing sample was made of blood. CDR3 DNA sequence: TGTGCCAGCAGCTTAGCGCAGACATCCGGGACGGTCTATGACGAGCAGTACTTC. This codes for CASSLAQTSGTVYDEQYF.